This is a list of T cell receptor beta chains from one sample in a study of T-cell memory formation after mild COVID-19. TCRdb reprocessed the 5' RACE reads with MiXCR, giving one entry per CDR3 protein. The sample yields some 600,000 distinct CDR3 sequences, 17% seen once. The specimen was PBMCs or a T cell subset sorted from them (not recorded which). The receptors stem from an adult woman who had mild COVID-19 (a few samples of this study predate the infection). Cell type and time point are not known. Both conserved end residues are part of each CDR3. D genes are given only for firm matches. The size of a clone is reported for some rows only, either as once, few or many, or as a class for expanded clones.

v_call	clone_size	d_call	j_call	cdr3_aa	cdr3_nt
TRBV7-8	many	TRBD1	TRBJ1-2	CASSLESSLTGLNYGYTF	TGTGCCAGCAGCTTAGAGTCCTCCTTGACAGGGCTAAACTATGGCTACACCTTC
TRBV12-3/TRBV12-4	NA	TRBD2	TRBJ2-7	CASTLGGGRAGEQYF	TGTGCCAGCACCCTGGGGGGCGGGAGGGCCGGAGAGCAGTACTTC
TRBV7-2	NA	TRBD2	TRBJ2-1	CASSLGASGRIALHEQFF	TGTGCCAGCAGCTTAGGGGCTAGCGGGAGGATTGCCCTCCATGAGCAGTTCTTC
TRBV28	NA	NA	TRBJ2-7	CASSFSGPRYEQYF	TGTGCCAGCAGTTTCTCCGGGCCTCGCTACGAGCAGTACTTC
TRBV15	many	NA	TRBJ1-2	CATSRGGGYGYTF	TGTGCCACCAGCAGAGGGGGCGGCTATGGCTACACCTTC
TRBV12-3/TRBV12-4	few	TRBD2	TRBJ2-2	CASSRGDSNTGELFF	TGTGCCAGCAGTCGGGGGGACTCCAACACCGGGGAGCTGTTTTTT
TRBV27	NA	TRBD2	TRBJ2-7	CASSPGTSGPFSAEQYF	TGTGCCAGCAGTCCTGGGACTAGCGGGCCCTTCTCCGCCGAGCAGTACTTC
TRBV10-3	few	NA	TRBJ1-4	CAISEGSGRSNEKLFF	TGTGCCATCAGTGAAGGATCTGGGAGAAGCAATGAAAAACTGTTTTTT
TRBV3-1	NA	NA	TRBJ2-5	CASRGGWGTQETQYF	TGTGCCAGCAGGGGCGGATGGGGGACCCAAGAGACCCAGTACTTC
TRBV3-1	few	TRBD2	TRBJ2-2	CASSQVPTSGEAGELFF	TGTGCCAGCAGCCAAGTCCCGACTAGCGGGGAGGCCGGGGAGCTGTTTTTT
TRBV21-1	few	NA	TRBJ2-3	CASSPYRAGDSTDTQYF	TGTGCCAGCAGCCCATACCGAGCGGGGGACAGCACAGATACGCAGTATTTT
TRBV12-3/TRBV12-4	many	TRBD1	TRBJ2-7	CASSLTGEFYEQYF	TGTGCCAGCAGTCTGACAGGGGAGTTCTACGAGCAGTACTTC
TRBV9	few	NA	TRBJ2-2	CASSVGGLPNTGELFF	TGTGCCAGCAGCGTAGGTGGACTGCCAAACACCGGGGAGCTGTTTTTT
TRBV19	few	TRBD1	TRBJ2-5	CASSPGQGWETQYF	TGTGCCAGTAGTCCTGGACAGGGGTGGGAGACCCAGTACTTC
TRBV20-1	NA	TRBD2	TRBJ2-1	CSARTRIAGDYNEQFF	TGCAGTGCTAGAACCCGAATAGCGGGGGATTACAATGAGCAGTTCTTC
TRBV5-4	once	TRBD2	TRBJ2-7	CASSPGLVEGEQYF	TGTGCCAGCAGCCCTGGACTAGTCGAGGGCGAGCAGTACTTC
TRBV5-1	NA	NA	TRBJ1-1	CASTPFGGPEAFF	TGCGCCAGCACCCCCTTTGGGGGACCAGAAGCTTTCTTT
TRBV18	NA	NA	TRBJ1-1	CASSPGGQGTANTEAFF	TGTGCCAGCTCACCAGGTGGCCAGGGTACGGCGAACACTGAAGCTTTCTTT
TRBV7-8	NA	NA	TRBJ1-4	CASRKGGEKLFF	TGTGCCAGCAGGAAAGGGGGTGAAAAACTGTTTTTT
TRBV12-3/TRBV12-4	NA	NA	TRBJ1-4	CASSFSREKLFF	TGTGCCAGCAGTTTTTCACGGGAAAAACTGTTTTTT
TRBV20-1	NA	NA	TRBJ2-1	CSARGTWSEGGFNEQFF	TGCAGTGCTAGAGGGACATGGTCGGAAGGGGGGTTCAATGAGCAGTTCTTC
TRBV7-3	NA	TRBD1	TRBJ1-5	CASSPGQHSNQPQHF	TGTGCCAGCAGCCCGGGACAGCATAGCAATCAGCCCCAGCATTTT
TRBV12-3/TRBV12-4	NA	NA	TRBJ2-7	CASSLPRAGSYEQYF	TGTGCCAGCAGCCTGCCAAGGGCAGGCTCCTACGAGCAGTACTTC
TRBV20-1	few	NA	TRBJ1-1	CSARLALRARRTEAFF	TGCAGTGCTAGACTCGCTCTAAGGGCGCGACGCACTGAAGCTTTCTTT
TRBV5-5	NA	NA	TRBJ2-3	CASSLEWTDTQYF	TGTGCCAGCAGCTTGGAATGGACAGATACGCAGTATTTT
TRBV6-6	few	NA	TRBJ2-6	CASLVGGGSGANVLTF	TGTGCCAGTCTAGTCGGCGGAGGCTCTGGGGCCAACGTCCTGACTTTC
TRBV7-9	NA	NA	TRBJ2-1	CASSLDAGHYNEQFF	TGTGCCAGCAGCTTAGATGCTGGGCACTACAATGAGCAGTTCTTC
TRBV2	NA	NA	TRBJ1-2	CASSERGKYGYTF	TGTGCCAGCAGTGAAAGGGGAAAATATGGCTACACCTTC
TRBV9	NA	TRBD1	TRBJ1-4	CASSPRTGGTTNEKLFF	TGTGCCAGCAGCCCTCGGACAGGGGGGACGACTAATGAAAAACTGTTTTTT
TRBV21-1	NA	NA	TRBJ2-1	CASIPFGGGSYNEQFF	NA
TRBV20-1	NA	NA	TRBJ1-1	CSASGITEAFF	TGCAGTGCTAGTGGGATCACTGAAGCTTTCTTT
TRBV9	NA	NA	TRBJ2-1	CASSARLGQAANEQFF	TGTGCCAGCAGCGCCCGTCTGGGCCAGGCCGCCAATGAGCAGTTCTTC
TRBV20-1	few	NA	TRBJ2-7	CSANEGVDEQYF	TGCAGTGCTAATGAGGGGGTCGACGAGCAGTACTTC
TRBV7-9	many	NA	TRBJ1-2	CASSPPGDYGYTF	TGTGCCAGCAGCCCCCCCGGGGACTATGGCTACACCTTC
TRBV3-1	NA	NA	TRBJ1-2	CASSRSTGYGYTF	TGTGCCAGCAGCCGCTCGACAGGCTATGGCTACACCTTC
TRBV7-9	NA	NA	TRBJ1-1	CASSPTRIEAFF	TGTGCCAGCAGCCCCACGAGGATTGAAGCTTTCTTT
TRBV24-1	NA	NA	TRBJ2-7	CATSDSIRGSYEQYF	TGTGCCACCAGTGATTCCATCCGCGGGTCCTACGAGCAGTACTTC
TRBV12-3/TRBV12-4	NA	TRBD1	TRBJ1-4	CASTRGQGNEKLFF	TGTGCCAGCACCCGGGGACAGGGAAATGAAAAACTGTTTTTT
TRBV7-9	many	TRBD1	TRBJ2-5	CASSQGTGGETQYF	TGTGCCAGCAGCCAAGGGACAGGGGGGGAGACCCAGTACTTC
TRBV19	few	TRBD2	TRBJ2-7	CASSLAREFSEQYF	TGTGCCAGTAGTCTTGCGCGGGAGTTCTCCGAGCAGTACTTC
TRBV5-1	few	NA	TRBJ1-6	CASSLGDTDGSPLHF	TGCGCCAGCAGCTTGGGGGACACCGATGGGTCACCCCTCCACTTT
TRBV12-3/TRBV12-4	NA	TRBD1	TRBJ2-2	CASSLSTGYTGELFF	TGTGCCAGCAGTTTATCGACAGGGTACACCGGGGAGCTGTTTTTT
TRBV7-9	NA	NA	TRBJ2-1	CASRPPSGGGDFNEQFF	TGTGCCAGCAGACCTCCGAGCGGAGGGGGAGATTTCAATGAGCAGTTCTTC
TRBV5-1	many	NA	TRBJ2-3	CASSLGESTDTQYF	TGCGCCAGCAGCTTGGGCGAGAGCACAGATACGCAGTATTTT
TRBV15	few	TRBD2	TRBJ2-3	CATSSGLAGVKYF	TGTGCCACCAGCTCGGGACTAGCGGGAGTTAAGTATTTT
TRBV5-6	NA	NA	TRBJ2-5	CASTGGGSSPETQYF	TGTGCCAGCACCGGTGGGGGCTCTAGCCCGGAGACCCAGTACTTC